These T cell receptor beta chains were read from a single sample in a study of blood T cell repertoires in COVID-19. This table comes from immunoSEQ multiplex PCR, and its TCRdb copy is limited to in-frame clones, with some not included. The table includes around 160,000 clones, around 84% detected once. The material sequenced was peripheral blood. The receptors were gathered from an elderly woman with acute or convalescent COVID-19. CDR3s leave out the opening cysteine and the closing phenylalanine or tryptophan.

J gene | V gene | CDR3 protein
TRBJ1-2 | TRBV4-3 | ASSHLVSNYGYT
TRBJ2-4 | TRBV5-4 | ASSLWPSGSRDIQY
TRBJ1-1 | TRBV7-8 | ASSLGQSNTEAF
TRBJ1-6 | TRBV7-5 | ARSLGVRGYSPLH
TRBJ1-5 | TRBV4-1 | ASSQQDNFYQPQH
TRBJ1-2 | TRBV3-1/TRBV3-2 | ASSPRQTYGYT
TRBJ1-5 | TRBV6-5 | ASSYSSSGQPQH
TRBJ2-5 | TRBV6-5 | ASRVLIKETQY
TRBJ2-7 | TRBV18 | ASSPPTLSYEQY
TRBJ2-1 | TRBV5-1 | ASSLRLAGSLYNEQF
TRBJ1-4 | TRBV19 | ASSKNFGEKLF
TRBJ1-5 | TRBV27 | ASSLSENQPQH
TRBJ1-1 | TRBV7-9 | ASSPGQNTEAF
TRBJ2-5 | TRBV29-1 | SVDLDRVETQY
TRBJ2-7 | TRBV5-1 | ASSFTGGRDEQY
TRBJ1-1 | TRBV5-1 | ASSLGQGKMNTEAF
TRBJ1-1 | TRBV9 | ASSGHRGSMNTEAF
TRBJ1-2 | TRBV28 | ASSLTGGPANYGYT
TRBJ1-2 | TRBV28 | ASRPSARGSGYT
TRBJ1-6 | TRBV3-1/TRBV3-2 | ASSHGGNSPLH
TRBJ1-6 | TRBV5-1 | ASSFGGQGLSPLH
TRBJ1-2 | TRBV9 | ASSVDEGSYGYT
TRBJ2-7 | TRBV10-1 | ASRRDEQY
TRBJ1-2 | TRBV2 | ASREGLDYGYT
TRBJ2-5 | TRBV2 | ASLTGLAGETQY
TRBJ1-5 | TRBV28 | ASSLDTRNQPQH
TRBJ2-1 | TRBV19 | ASSIKLAGPNEQF
TRBJ1-6 | TRBV27 | ASKWGLSYSPLH
TRBJ2-6 | TRBV11-3 | ASSLGAGANVLT
TRBJ2-2 | TRBV14 | ASSQWDRATGELF
TRBJ1-5 | TRBV20-1 | SAGLSQPQH
TRBJ1-1 | TRBV6-5 | ASRTPMNTEAF
TRBJ1-2 | TRBV14 | ASSQERDRGRKDYGYT
TRBJ2-5 | TRBV25-1 | ASSAKTGNQETQY
TRBJ2-7 | TRBV7-2 | ASSTWNGAYEQY
TRBJ2-1 | TRBV28 | ANSDRLGDNEQF
TRBJ1-1 | TRBV7-9 | ASSPGGTGGLTEAF
TRBJ2-5 | TRBV3-1/TRBV3-2 | ASSPAGTSAPVETQY
TRBJ1-4 | TRBV5-4 | ASSLYGLGEKLF
TRBJ1-3 | TRBV5-1 | ASSREGGSGNTIY
TRBJ2-1 | TRBV28 | ASRKQGDDEQF
TRBJ2-3 | TRBV3-1/TRBV3-2 | ASSLPWGDTDTQY
TRBJ2-3 | TRBV5-1 | ASSTIGDTQY
TRBJ2-7 | TRBV27 | ASTPSGRPREQY
TRBJ1-5 | TRBV2 | ASSPGHRGNQPQH
TRBJ2-7 | TRBV6-5 | ASSTAGGPYEQY
TRBJ1-1 | TRBV5-1 | ASMGVTGANEAF